This T cell receptor beta chain came from a study of persistence of HIV-infected CD4 T cells. Turning to the study itself: Median time on suppressive ART was seven to eight years.

This was the immunoSEQ version 4 assay in survey mode. Method: immunoSEQ multiplex PCR; TCRdb's copy keeps in-frame clones and lacks some. The table includes 50,000 to 65,000 clones, roughly 75% detected once. Overall study findings and caveats: CMV- and Gag-responding cells had lower TCRbeta richness than CD3/CD28-responding cells.

Overlapping HIV-1 Gag 15-mer peptides at approximately 0.96 ug per peptide per mL were used. Sorted nonresponding memory CD4+ T cells were CD40L-negative, CD69-negative, CD45RO-high. A single count supports this clone. Its antigen is unknown. Deletions cut 2 bases from V and 1 base from J, with 2 bases between. CDR1 is SGHTA, CDR2 FQGNSA, per germline. The CDR3 extends over 12 amino acids. The receptor's source is an adult man with HIV who was CMV-seropositive. The chain links TRBV7-2 to TRBJ1-1; D uncertain. Sequences were derived from CD4+ T cells sorted from PBMCs after approximately 20-hour stimulation, sampled from a patient who received antiretroviral therapy. CDR3 in amino acids: CASSLTNTEAFF. The CDR3 region has the DNA TGTGCCAGCAGCTTAACGAACACTGAAGCTTTCTTT.